Listed here are 20 T cell receptor beta chains from one sample, sequenced in a study of technical replicates of blood from a few donors. The data were produced by immunoSEQ multiplex PCR, yet TCRdb's version contains in-frame clones alone and is incomplete. Of around 58,000 clones listed, around 87% are singletons. Sequenced input: PBMCs. The origin of the receptors is a human donor in good health. Some clones in this sample may be carry-over from other donors' samples.

The chain joins TRBV5-5 to TRBJ1-4, with D unresolved. The CDR3 consists of 16 residues. V was clipped by 1 base and J by 5 bases, with 15 bases between them. Germline loops: CDR1 SGHKS, CDR2 YYEKEE (reference sequence). CDR3 bases: TGTGCCAGCAGCTTGAATGCGGGAACGGGGAATGAAAAACTGTTTTTT. It encodes CASSLNAGTGNEKLFF.

The rearrangement uses TRBV7-2 and TRBJ2-1; no reliable D call. Trimming cost V 7 bases and J 3 bases, with 10 bases left between them. This CDR3 region has 13 residues. Germline assignment: CDR1 SGHTA and CDR2 FQGNSA. The CDR3 spells CASTTRNYNEQFF. The CDR3 DNA follows: TGTGCCAGCACCACGCGCAACTACAATGAGCAGTTCTTC.

This clone was counted once. The chain is built from TRBV7-8 and TRBJ1-2; 10 bases fit TRBD1. In germline, CDR1 is SGHVS, CDR2 FQNEAQ. CDR3 length: 16 residues. Trimming removed 3 bases from V and 4 bases from J; junction bases left unmatched: 8. The CDR3 coding sequence is TGTGCCAGCAGCTTCCCCGGGACAGGGGTGGGCTATGGCTACACCTTC. It translates to CASSFPGTGVGYGYTF.

This chain connects TRBV5-1 to TRBJ1-1; a possible D gene is TRBD1 (6 bases). V lost 5 bases and J 0 bases, leaving 11 bases between the germline ends. The CDR3 loop spans 14 amino acids. Per germline, CDR1 SGHRS and CDR2 YFSETQ. CDR3 DNA: TGCGCCAGCAGAGCGGACAGCATGAACACTGAAGCTTTCTTT. Protein sequence: CASRADSMNTEAFF.

V and J are TRBV4-2 and TRBJ2-3; unclear D gene. The germline V gene has CDR1 LGHNA and CDR2 YNFKEQ. CDR3 length: 13 residues. The V gene lost 5 bases and the J gene lost 5 bases, with 11 bases spanning the gap. Here the CDR3 reads CASSILSGDTQYF. The DNA of the CDR3 is TGTGCCAGCAGCATCCTCTCCGGAGATACGCAGTATTTT.

This chain uses TRBV18 with TRBJ1-5; D perhaps matches TRBD1 (6 bases). Germline-derived CDR1 and CDR2 are KGHSH and LQKENI. The CDR3 length is 18 residues. V gave up 4 bases and J gave up 0 bases, with 19 bases separating them. Here the CDR3 reads CASSHHGHKGDSNQPQHF. CDR3 DNA sequence: TGTGCCAGCTCACACCATGGACATAAGGGGGATAGCAATCAGCCCCAGCATTTT.

This rearrangement joins TRBV18 to TRBJ2-7, with 13 bases that match TRBD2. V lost 2 bases to trimming and J lost 0 bases; unmatched junction nucleotides: 13. The CDR3 is made up of 20 amino acids. Looked up from germline, CDR1 is KGHSH and CDR2 is LQKENI. The CDR3 is CASSPISGTSGIQSSYEQYF. CDR3 in DNA: TGTGCCAGCTCACCAATCTCGGGGACTAGCGGGATTCAGAGCTCCTACGAGCAGTACTTC.

The chain uses TRBV25-1 and TRBJ1-1; 8 bases agree with TRBD1. There are 12 residues in the CDR3. CDR1 is MGHDK, CDR2 SYGVNS, per germline. V lost 5 bases to trimming and J lost 8 bases; unmatched junction nucleotides: 4. CDR3 amino acids: CASSRGTGEAFF. CDR3 DNA: TGTGCCAGCAGTCGAGGGACAGGCGAAGCTTTCTTT.

The chain uses TRBV5-1 and TRBJ2-3; 13 bases line up with TRBD2. With V trimmed by 3 bases and J by 6 bases, 10 bases remained unmatched. The CDR3 contains 17 residues. Germline V gives CDR1 SGHRS, CDR2 YFSETQ. The CDR3 coding sequence is TGCGCCAGCAGCTCCACACTAGCGGGGGGGCCATGGGATACGCAGTATTTT. Translation: CASSSTLAGGPWDTQYF.

As regards this clone: At one end, the junction sequence differs from germline, possibly due to a read error. J is TRBJ1-1 and V is TRBV18; 10 bases agree with TRBD1. Germline CDR1 and CDR2: KGHSH and LQKENI. This CDR3 has 14 residues. The chain's CDR3 is CASSLGQGNAEAFF. CDR3 DNA sequence: TGTGCCAGCTCACTGGGACAGGGGAACGCTGAAGCTTTCTTT. The complete variable domain, with remaining parts taken from reference TRBV18 and TRBJ1-1, reads NAGVMQNPRHLVRRRGQEARLRCSPMKGHSHVYWYRQLPEEGLKFMVYLQKENIIDESGMPKERFSAEFPKEGPSILRIQQVVRGDSAAYFCASSLGQGNAEAFFGQGTRLTVV.

This sequence joins TRBV5-1 and TRBJ2-7; 9 bases align to TRBD1. The germline CDR1 and CDR2 sequences are SGHRS and YFSETQ. The CDR3 spans 15 residues. Trimming at V came to 0 bases and at J to 2 bases, leaving 3 bases not matched to a gene. CDR3 nucleotide sequence: TGCGCCAGCAGCTTGGGGACAGGGGCCACCTACGAGCAGTACTTC. Residues: CASSLGTGATYEQYF.

The chain recombines TRBV11-2 with TRBJ2-6; tentative D call: TRBD2 (6 bases). Germline-derived CDR1 and CDR2 are SGHAT and FQNNGV. The germline V and J ends were trimmed by 3 bases and 4 bases, with 10 bases remaining between them. The CDR3 covers 15 residues. CDR3 residues: CASSFAGPGANVLTF. CDR3 bases: TGTGCCAGCAGCTTTGCGGGACCCGGGGCCAACGTCCTGACTTTC.

The rearrangement links TRBV7-3 to TRBJ1-1; 8 nucleotides align to TRBD1. Germline CDR1 and CDR2: SGHTA and FQGTGA. V lost 3 bases and J lost 0; bases outside the gene matches: 6. The CDR3 has 16 amino acids. CDR3 amino acids: CASSLQGAGLNTEAFF. The CDR3 DNA reads as TGTGCCAGCAGCTTGCAGGGGGCGGGATTGAACACTGAAGCTTTCTTT.

The chain joins TRBV9 to TRBJ1-2; TRBD1 might be the D (6 bases). Trimming removed 4 bases at V and 8 bases at J, with 18 bases between. This CDR3 contains 14 residues. In germline, CDR1 is SGDLS, CDR2 YYNGEE. CDR3 amino acids: CASSPPGGASGYTF. CDR3 bases: TGTGCCAGCAGCCCCCCGGGGGGGGCGAGCGGCTACACCTTC. Full variable domain (remainder filled in from reference TRBV9 and TRBJ1-2): DSGVTQTPKHLITATGQRVTLRCSPRSGDLSVYWYQQSLDQGLQFLIQYYNGEERAKGNILERFSAQQFPDLHSELNLSSLELGDSALYFCASSPPGGASGYTFGSGTRLTVV.

As DNA, the CDR3 is TGTGCCAGCGGGTTTACCCTCCGGGGGGGGACGAACACTGAAGCTTTCTTT. Translation: CASGFTLRGGTNTEAFF. This chain links TRBV2 with TRBJ1-1; tentatively, D is TRBD1 (5 bases). Germline V gives CDR1 SNHLY, CDR2 FYNNEI. The CDR3 sequence is 17 residues long. Trimming cost V 8 bases and J 1 base, with 23 bases left between them.

This clone was seen once. The CDR3, as DNA: TGTGCCAGCAGTCAGAGGGTTTACACTGAAGCTTTCTTT. It translates to CASSQRVYTEAFF. V usage is TRBV5-6 and J usage is TRBJ1-1, with D uncertain. V was cut by 5 bases and J by 3 bases, with 11 bases left in between. CDR1 is SGHDT, CDR2 YYEEEE, per germline. The CDR3 loop spans 13 amino acids.

CDR3 in DNA: TGCGCCAGCAGCACGGGGGGACAGGGGGGCCACGAGCAGTACTTC. Translating gives CASSTGGQGGHEQYF. V usage is TRBV5-1 and J usage is TRBJ2-7; 11 nucleotides line up with TRBD1. CDR1 is SGHRS and CDR2 is YFSETQ in the germline V gene. CDR3 size: 15 residues. J gave up 5 bases and V 4 bases, and 8 bases lay outside the gene matches.

The chain has TRBV7-9 and TRBJ2-1, with 7 bases that match TRBD2. With V trimmed by 1 base and J by 7 bases, 4 bases remained unmatched. Germline CDR1 is SEHNR and CDR2 is FQNEAQ (reference sequence). The CDR3 extends over 14 amino acids. CDR3 sequence: CASSLGLAGNEQFF. The DNA for the CDR3 is TGTGCCAGCAGCTTAGGACTAGCAGGGAATGAGCAGTTCTTC.

The CDR3 here is CATSGRGETQYF. CDR3 coding DNA: TGTGCCACCTCGGGGAGGGGGGAGACCCAGTACTTC. This sequence joins TRBV15 and TRBJ2-5, with D perhaps TRBD2 (7 bases). There are 12 residues in the CDR3. Germline V gene lookup returns CDR1 LNHNV and CDR2 YYDKDF (reference sequence). V was clipped by 8 bases and J by 5 bases, with 12 bases between them.

The V gene is TRBV6-1, the J gene TRBJ2-4; TRBD1 is a possible D gene (5 bases). In germline, CDR1 is MNHNS, CDR2 SASEGT. The V and J ends lost 8 bases and 0 bases respectively, with 11 bases between them. The CDR3 totals 14 residues. CDR3 sequence (DNA): TGTGCCAGCGTCGAAGGACAAGCCAAAAACATTCAGTACTTC. Its protein is CASVEGQAKNIQYF.